These T cell receptor beta chains were read from a single sample in a study of CXCR3-negative and CXCR3-positive naive CD8 T cells. From the 5' RACE reads, TCRdb lists one entry per CDR3 protein and no DNA. Reported are roughly 40,000 distinct CDR3 sequences; the ten largest clones contain roughly 1.5%. Sample: naive CXCR3- CD8+ T cells from blood. These receptors were collected from a human donor in good health. Some clones in this sample may be carry-over from other donors' samples. Both conserved end residues are part of each CDR3. Fields, in order: J gene, V gene, CDR3 protein.

TRBJ2-5,TRBV7-2,CASSLAGGTQYF
TRBJ2-7,TRBV12-3/TRBV12-4,CASSTGTGSYEQYF
TRBJ2-7,TRBV14,CVSSHGEGHYEQYF
TRBJ1-3,TRBV20-1,CSARVTEGNTIYF
TRBJ2-7,TRBV5-1,CASSLGGQGASYEQYF
TRBJ1-1,TRBV12-3/TRBV12-4,CASTPPVAGDTEAFF
TRBJ2-7,TRBV6-5,CASSLGHRYEQYF
TRBJ2-3,TRBV6-5,CASSSKLAGFTDTQYF
TRBJ2-7,TRBV5-1,CASSMGQGKIFDEQYF
TRBJ2-3,TRBV29-1,CSVVGTGANTQYF
TRBJ1-1,TRBV29-1,CSVDLGAEAFF
TRBJ2-7,TRBV7-2,CASSQGQGAYEQYF
TRBJ1-1,TRBV12-3/TRBV12-4,CAGSSGQGGNTEAFF
TRBJ2-3,TRBV3-1,CASSRTDSFLGTDTQYF
TRBJ1-2,TRBV12-3/TRBV12-4,CASSRTGRFEGYTF
TRBJ2-3,TRBV6-2/TRBV6-3,CASSYDREEYTDTQYF
TRBJ2-7,TRBV28,CASSIVSGRSSYEQYF
TRBJ1-2,TRBV28,CASTTRGLANYGYTF
TRBJ1-1,TRBV28,CASTLEPPGGSQAFF
TRBJ2-1,TRBV29-1,CSGRNSGGYNEQFF
TRBJ2-7,TRBV20-1,CSAIRDRVSYEQYF
TRBJ2-1,TRBV7-9,CASSRGLAGAVNEQFF
TRBJ2-7,TRBV6-6,CAKGRLCAYEQYF
TRBJ2-4,TRBV6-5,CASSYGGQNIQYF
TRBJ2-3,TRBV6-4,CASSVQGEATDTQYF
TRBJ1-1,TRBV20-1,CSASGDRETEAFF
TRBJ2-1,TRBV6-5,CASSPGTSGYNEQFF
TRBJ2-5,TRBV7-9,CASSLAGETSGTQYF
TRBJ1-1,TRBV20-1,CSARWGGQDTEAFF
TRBJ1-2,TRBV29-1,CSVEELTGGGGYTF
TRBJ1-2,TRBV25-1,CASASQGAYGYTF
TRBJ2-7,TRBV9,CASSVETGNSYEQYF
TRBJ2-5,TRBV20-1,CSAQVEEPGLSRETQYF
TRBJ2-5,TRBV15,CATSRKGETQYF
TRBJ2-3,TRBV29-1,CSVVAGLSTQYF
TRBJ1-1,TRBV4-3,CASSPGQGVRTEAFF
TRBJ2-7,TRBV10-3,CAISEDRGPTYEQYF
TRBJ2-3,TRBV5-1,CASSKGTSGSIDTQYF
TRBJ2-6,TRBV4-2,CASSLYREEGSGANVLTF
TRBJ2-3,TRBV28,CASSVPQASTDTQYF
TRBJ1-4,TRBV7-9,CVSSFVIGYRVEEKLFF
TRBJ2-7,TRBV4-1,CASSQDVGQGAREQYF
TRBJ2-5,TRBV12-2,CASRHKTSLETQYF